The next 5 T cell receptor beta chains were all read from a single sample in a study of human T cells and chemical hapten exposure. The time point was: patch test 3, about 24 weeks after DPC sensitization. Indicated treatment: therapeutic diphenylcyclopropenone sensitization with weekly scalp DPC. Whole blood that had not been fractionated was the source of extracted total RNA. TCRdb independently ran MiXCR on the RACE reads; one entry per CDR3 protein. Of tens of thousands of distinct CDR3 sequences in the sample, more than 8% are singletons; the top ten hold over 20%. The source material was whole blood, sampled in connection with sensitization to the hapten diphenylcyclopropenone (DPC). These receptors originate from a man aged 50-60 years with alopecia areata. Some clones in this sample may be carry-over from other donors' samples.

This clonotype has at least ten counts. J is TRBJ1-2 and V is TRBV29-1; 8 nucleotides line up with TRBD1. The CDR3 contains 13 residues. Germline V gene lookup returns CDR1 SQVTM and CDR2 ANQGSEA. J was trimmed by 4 bases and V by 0 bases; bases with no gene match: 1. In nucleotides, the CDR3 is TGCAGCGTTGAAGACCAGGGGGCCTATGGCTACACCTTC. Amino acids: CSVEDQGAYGYTF.

The chain couples TRBV15 to TRBJ2-1; 9 positions match TRBD2. With 5 bases clipped from V and 6 bases from J, the junction kept 5 bases outside the gene matches. The germline gives CDR1 LNHNV, CDR2 YYDKDF (reference sequence). The CDR3 length is 14 residues. In DNA form, the CDR3 reads TGTGCCACCAGCCGGGGACTAGCTGGCAATGAGCAGTTCTTC. Translated: CATSRGLAGNEQFF.

The rearrangement uses TRBV7-2 and TRBJ1-5, with D unresolved. V was clipped by 1 base and J by 7 bases, with 5 bases between them. Germline-derived CDR1 and CDR2 are SGHTA and FQGNSA. This CDR3 has 12 residues. CDR3 coding DNA: TGTGCCAGCAGCTTAGGAGGCCAGCCCCAGCATTTT. Amino acid sequence: CASSLGGQPQHF.

This clonotype was seen more than once but under ten times. V usage is TRBV30 and J usage is TRBJ2-1; 7 bases fit TRBD2. The CDR3 has 13 amino acids. J gave up 4 bases and V 0 bases, and 0 bases lay outside the gene matches. Per the germline V gene, CDR1 is GTSNPN and CDR2 is SVGIG (reference sequence). CDR3 in DNA: TGTGCCTGGAGTGTAGCGGGGTACAATGAGCAGTTCTTC. Translated, it gives CAWSVAGYNEQFF.

This clonotype has a handful of counts. The junction shows a germline mismatch at one end, possibly a read error. The V and J genes are TRBV29-1 and TRBJ2-5; D not resolved. This CDR3 region has 13 residues. CDR1 is SQVTM and CDR2 is ANQGSEA in the germline V gene. The CDR3 bases are TGCAGCGTTGTATCGTTTCTGCAAGGGACCCAGTACTTC. Amino acids: CSVVSFLQGTQYF.